This TCR beta chain appears in the sequencing data of a study of shared clonotypes between healthy human individuals. The protocol was immunoSEQ multiplex PCR, while the TCRdb copy is restricted to in-frame clones and leaves out a portion. The table records about 2.4 million clones, 80% to 95% of them present only once. Deletions cut 5 bases from V and 6 bases from J, with 9 bases between. The CDR3 loop spans 12 amino acids. Germline lookup yields CDR1 LNHDA and CDR2 SQIVND (reference sequence). Sequences were obtained from naive CD4+ T cells from PBMCs. As to subset: CD45RA+ positively selected. The V and J genes are TRBV19 and TRBJ2-3; D is perhaps TRBD2 (6 bases). The receptor was derived from a man aged 18 to 30 in good health. Some clones in this sample may be carry-over from other donors' samples. The CDR3 here is CASSGGHDTQYF. CDR3 coding DNA: TGTGCCAGTAGTGGAGGGCACGATACGCAGTATTTT.